A single sample gave rise to the 18 T cell receptor beta chains below, sequenced in a study of CD4 T cells in relation to SARS-CoV-2 and coronaviruses. Some clones are missing from TCRdb's copy, which holds only in-frame ones; the method was immunoSEQ multiplex PCR. This table holds 35,000 to 40,000 clones, approximately 87% found once. The sample consisted of memory CD4+ T cells from PBMCs. The receptors here all came from an adult with COVID-19.

This chain connects TRBV4-2 to TRBJ2-5, with 8 nucleotides matching TRBD1. This CDR3 is 20 amino acids long. Germline-derived CDR1 and CDR2 are LGHNA and YNFKEQ. J gave up 0 bases and V 1 base, and 16 bases lay outside the gene matches. This CDR3 reads CASSQVRPGIRDRNQETQYF. CDR3 DNA: TGTGCCAGCAGCCAAGTTCGCCCTGGCATCCGGGACAGGAACCAAGAGACCCAGTACTTC.

The chain joins TRBV18 to TRBJ2-7, with D uncertain. This CDR3 comprises 15 residues. The ends were cut back, 2 bases at V and 4 bases at J, with 15 bases in the middle. Per germline, CDR1 KGHSH and CDR2 LQKENI. The CDR3 DNA reads as TGTGCCAGCTCACCAACTAACGAATTTGTTTACGAGCAGTACTTC. It specifies CASSPTNEFVYEQYF.

The rearrangement joins TRBV7-9 to TRBJ2-5, with 11 bases aligning to TRBD2. The CDR3 is 15 amino acids. Unmatched junction bases numbered 0, after V lost 1 base and J lost 2 bases. The germline V gene encodes CDR1 SEHNR and CDR2 FQNEAQ (reference sequence). CDR3 in amino acids: CASSLVAGGQETQYF. CDR3 in DNA: TGTGCCAGCAGCTTAGTAGCGGGGGGGCAAGAGACCCAGTACTTC.

This chain joins TRBV5-1 and TRBJ1-1; the D is unclear. The CDR3 sequence is 13 residues long. Trimming shortened V by 4 bases and J by 2 bases, and 9 bases separated the two germline ends. Germline V gene sequence: CDR1 SGHRS, CDR2 YFSETQ. The CDR3, as DNA: TGCGCCAGCAGCGCCGGAACCAACACTGAAGCTTTCTTT. It specifies CASSAGTNTEAFF. Full variable domain (remainder filled in from reference TRBV5-1 and TRBJ1-1): KAGVTQTPRYLIKTRGQQVTLSCSPISGHRSVSWYQQTPGQGLQFLFEYFSETQRNKGNFPGRFSGRQFSNSRSEMNVSTLELGDSALYLCASSAGTNTEAFFGQGTRLTVV.

The genes are TRBV5-1 and TRBJ2-7; 7 bases fit TRBD1. CDR1 SGHRS and CDR2 YFSETQ come from the germline V gene. V shed 5 bases and J 6 bases; nucleotides not matched to a gene: 8. This CDR3 comprises 13 residues. Written as DNA, the CDR3 is TGCGCCAGCAGGCCGACAGGGAAGGGCGAGCAGTACTTC. This encodes CASRPTGKGEQYF.

The chain uses TRBV5-1 and TRBJ1-2; D remains unclear. The CDR3 sequence is 13 residues long. The ends were cut back, 4 bases at V and 4 bases at J, with 11 bases in the middle. Looked up from germline, CDR1 is SGHRS and CDR2 is YFSETQ. As DNA, the CDR3 is TGCGCCAGCAGCCCCTCGCTCTTCTATGGCTACACCTTC. This encodes CASSPSLFYGYTF.

The chain couples TRBV4-1 to TRBJ1-2, with no clear D. The CDR3 length is 16 residues. V lost 0 bases and J lost 4, with 15 bases in between. CDR1 MGHRA and CDR2 YSYEKL come from the germline V gene. CDR3 sequence reads: CASSQDRQPLFYGYTF. The CDR3 nucleotides are TGCGCCAGCAGCCAAGATAGGCAGCCTTTGTTCTATGGCTACACCTTC.

This clone was detected once. The chain has TRBV29-1 and TRBJ2-3; TRBD1 matches 7 bases. Germline values: CDR1 SQVTM, CDR2 ANQGSEA. The CDR3 is 12 amino acids. The J segment lost 1 base and the V segment lost 7 bases, leaving 2 bases of the junction unmatched. The CDR3 DNA follows: TGCAGCGGCGGACAGGGCACAGATACGCAGTATTTT. Translated, it gives CSGGQGTDTQYF.

The V call is TRBV19, the J call TRBJ1-1; D is uncertain. The V and J ends lost 7 bases and 0 bases respectively, with 9 bases between them. Per the germline V gene, CDR1 is LNHDA and CDR2 is SQIVND (reference sequence). The CDR3 is 13 amino acids. The CDR3 nucleotides read TGTGCCAGTACCGAGGCAGTGAACACTGAAGCTTTCTTT. Amino acids: CASTEAVNTEAFF.

The CDR3 spells CASSQGLTGNTIYF. CDR3 bases: TGTGCCAGTAGTCAGGGGCTTACTGGAAACACCATATATTTT. The J gene is TRBJ1-3, the V gene TRBV19; tentative D call: TRBD1 (6 bases). The ends were cut back, 5 bases at V and 2 bases at J, with 10 bases in the middle. Germline values: CDR1 LNHDA, CDR2 SQIVND (reference sequence). This CDR3 is 14 amino acids long.

This chain joins TRBV10-1 and TRBJ2-1, with 8 bases matching TRBD1. CDR3 length: 12 residues. V trimming: 8 bases; J trimming: 8 bases; junction bases outside the gene matches: 5. Germline V gene lookup returns CDR1 WNHNN and CDR2 SYGVQD (reference sequence). This CDR3 is CASADRVDEQFF. CDR3 nucleotides: TGCGCCAGCGCGGACAGGGTGGATGAGCAGTTCTTC.

Here the CDR3 DNA reads TGTGCCAGCAGTCCTCCCAGGGGTTATAGCAATCAGCCCCAGCATTTT. Translating it yields CASSPPRGYSNQPQHF. The rearrangement uses TRBV28 and TRBJ1-5, with D possibly being TRBD1 (6 bases). The CDR3 is made up of 16 amino acids. Trimming stripped 5 bases from V and 0 bases from J, with 14 bases between. CDR1 is MDHEN and CDR2 is SYDVKM in the germline V gene.

The V gene is TRBV10-1, the J gene TRBJ1-5; D is possibly TRBD1 (5 bases). Germline lookup yields CDR1 WNHNN and CDR2 SYGVQD (reference sequence). The V and J ends lost 4 bases and 6 bases respectively, with 19 bases between them. The CDR3 is 16 residues long. The CDR3 region is CASSAGKGTLGQPQHF. The CDR3 coding sequence is TGCGCCAGCAGTGCCGGCAAGGGGACCCTTGGTCAGCCCCAGCATTTT.

The chain recombines TRBV9 with TRBJ2-3; 7 bases align to TRBD2. J was trimmed by 1 base and V by 5 bases; bases with no gene match: 7. The CDR3 has 15 amino acids. The germline CDR1 and CDR2 sequences are SGDLS and YYNGEE. The CDR3 spells CASRGDYLGTDTQYF. CDR3 DNA: TGTGCCAGCAGAGGGGACTACCTAGGCACAGATACGCAGTATTTT.

The chain uses TRBV4-3 and TRBJ2-3; D may be TRBD2 (5 bases). CDR3 length: 15 amino acids. Germline CDR1 reads LGHNA; CDR2 reads YSLEER. V was pared by 3 bases and J by 2 bases, with 12 bases between. For the CDR3, the DNA is TGCGCCAGCAGCCATGGACTTATCCCCACAGATACGCAGTATTTT. This encodes CASSHGLIPTDTQYF.

The V gene is TRBV24-1, the J gene TRBJ2-5; 15 nucleotides agree with TRBD2. The CDR3 spans 19 residues. V lost 9 bases and J lost 3; bases outside the gene matches: 16. CDR1 is KGHDR and CDR2 is SFDVKD in the germline V gene. CDR3 in DNA: TGTGCCACCTCCGAGCCCCGGACTAGCGGGGGGGCCACTAAAGAGACCCAGTACTTC. It specifies CATSEPRTSGGATKETQYF.

The genes are TRBV18 and TRBJ2-2; TRBD1 agrees at 7 bases. The CDR3 contains 15 residues. The junction had 4 bases not matched to a gene; V was cut back by 6 bases and J by 0 bases. Germline V CDR1 and CDR2: KGHSH, LQKENI. The CDR3 nucleotides read TGTGCCAGCTCCCCGACAGGGACGAACACCGGGGAGCTGTTTTTT. It encodes CASSPTGTNTGELFF. The full variable domain, in which reference TRBV18 and TRBJ2-2 provide the parts outside the CDR3, is NAGVMQNPRHLVRRRGQEARLRCSPMKGHSHVYWYRQLPEEGLKFMVYLQKENIIDESGMPKERFSAEFPKEGPSILRIQQVVRGDSAAYFCASSPTGTNTGELFFGEGSRLTVL.

The chain joins TRBV18 to TRBJ1-5; D is perhaps TRBD1 (6 bases). The CDR3 spans 15 residues. The V end was cut by 1 base, the J end by 3 bases, with 10 bases between. The germline gives CDR1 KGHSH, CDR2 LQKENI. This CDR3 is CASSPLAGANQPQHF. The CDR3 nucleotides are TGTGCCAGCTCACCACTGGCAGGGGCCAATCAGCCCCAGCATTTT.